A selection of T cell receptor beta chains follows, all from one sample in a study of shared clonotypes between healthy human individuals. Sequenced by immunoSEQ multiplex PCR; TCRdb stores in-frame clones only, minus some. Of roughly 2 million clones in the sample, 90% to 97% are singletons; the top ten hold approximately 0.13%. Sequenced sample: naive CD4+ T cells sorted from blood. The receptor source for this set is a man in his late teens or twenties in good health. The CDR3 runs from the conserved cysteine through the conserved F or W. The D gene is left open where the match is weak.

- TRBJ1-3 TRBV7-9 TGTGCCAGCAGCCACTCCGCTGGAAACACCATATATTTT CASSHSAGNTIYF
- TRBJ1-4 TRBV10-3 TGTGCCAGCAGGCGGGGGCCAAATGAAAAACTGTTTTTT CASRRGPNEKLFF
- TRBJ2-1 TRBV5-1 TGCGCCAGCAGCAGCGGAGACTTCCGTCGGAATGAGCAGTTCTTC CASSSGDFRRNEQFF
- TRBJ2-1 TRBV6-1 TGTGCCAGCAGTGAAATCTGGGCAGATTCGTACAATGAGCAGTTCTTC CASSEIWADSYNEQFF
TRBD1 TRBJ1-4 TRBV30 TGTGCCTGGAACAGGGGACCAACTAATGAAAAACTGTTTTTT CAWNRGPTNEKLFF
- TRBJ1-2 TRBV5-6 TGTGCCAGCAGCTTGGGACAGCCTTCTAACTATGGCTACACCTTC CASSLGQPSNYGYTF
- TRBJ2-7 TRBV25-1 TGTGCCAGCAGTGAATTTCAGGGCGGGGCCTCCTACGAGCAGTACTTC CASSEFQGGASYEQYF
TRBD1 TRBJ1-1 TRBV19 TGTGCCAGTAGATCGGGGACAGAAACGAACACTGAAGCTTTCTTT CASRSGTETNTEAFF
- TRBJ2-7 TRBV5-1 TGCGCCAGCAGCTTGGACCCGGGACGGGTACTCTACGAGCAGTACTTC CASSLDPGRVLYEQYF
TRBD1 TRBJ2-7 TRBV5-4 TGTGCCAGCAGCTTGGACAGGGGGCTGGGTGAGCAGTACTTC CASSLDRGLGEQYF
TRBD2 TRBJ2-5 TRBV25-1 TGTGCCAGCAGTGGGGGGACTAGCGGGAGACAAGAGACCCAGTACTTC CASSGGTSGRQETQYF
- TRBJ2-2 TRBV12-5 TGTGCTAGTGGTTTGGACAGCACCGGGGAGCTGTTTTTT CASGLDSTGELFF
- TRBJ1-1 TRBV5-1 TGCGCCAGCAGCTTAGGTGGAGGAGGTAACACTGAAGCTTTCTTT CASSLGGGGNTEAFF
- TRBJ1-1 TRBV5-1 TGCGCCAGCAGCTTGGCCGGACTGGGAAACACTGAAGCTTTCTTT CASSLAGLGNTEAFF
- TRBJ2-5 TRBV28 TGTGCCAGCGCGGCGGCCTACCAAGAGACCCAGTACTTC CASAAAYQETQYF
TRBD1 TRBJ2-3 TRBV6-1 TGTGCCAGCAGTGGGGACAGGGGGTCGACAGATACGCAGTATTTT CASSGDRGSTDTQYF
- TRBJ2-5 TRBV11-2 TGTGCCAGCAGCGCCTCCGGGACGGCTGCGAGAGAGACCCAGTACTTC CASSASGTAARETQYF
- TRBJ2-3 TRBV18 TGTGCCAGCTCACCGCGGGACACAGATACGCAGTATTTT CASSPRDTDTQYF
- TRBJ1-6 TRBV6-5 TGTGCCAGCAGTTACACAGCCGCACCCCTCCACTTT CASSYTAAPLHF
- TRBJ2-6 TRBV6-5 TGTGCCAGCAGGGGGCTGGGGACAGGGGCCAACGTCCTGACTTTC CASRGLGTGANVLTF
- TRBJ2-3 TRBV4-2 TGTGCCAGCAGCCCCCCCGATGGCACAGATACGCAGTATTTT CASSPPDGTDTQYF
- TRBJ2-7 TRBV18 TGTGCCAGCTCACCAGGTGCCGCTCCCTACGAGCAGTACTTC CASSPGAAPYEQYF
- TRBJ2-7 TRBV6-1 TGTGCCAGCAGTTCCAACCGGGCGCCGTGCTTC CASSSNRAPCF